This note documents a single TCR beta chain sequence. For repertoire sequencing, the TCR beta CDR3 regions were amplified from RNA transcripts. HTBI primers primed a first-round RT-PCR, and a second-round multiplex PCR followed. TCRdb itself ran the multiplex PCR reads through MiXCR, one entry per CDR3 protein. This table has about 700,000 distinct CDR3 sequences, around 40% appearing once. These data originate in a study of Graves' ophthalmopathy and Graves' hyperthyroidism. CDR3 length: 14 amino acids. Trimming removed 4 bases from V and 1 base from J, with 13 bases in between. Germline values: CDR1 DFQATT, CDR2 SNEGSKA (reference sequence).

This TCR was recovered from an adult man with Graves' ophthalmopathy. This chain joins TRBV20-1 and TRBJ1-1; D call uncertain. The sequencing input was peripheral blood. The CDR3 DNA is TGCAGTGCTACTCACCCGACGGGGAACACTGAAGCTTTCTTT. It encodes CSATHPTGNTEAFF.